A single sample is the source of the 30 T cell receptor beta chains below, sequenced in a study of T-cell reconstitution after alpha-beta-depleted transplantation in children. The TCRbeta library was prepared with unique molecular identifiers. TCRdb re-analysed the PCR reads in MiXCR, keeping a single row per CDR3 protein. The sample includes some 450,000 distinct CDR3 sequences, 43% of them seen just once. Specimen: PBMCs, collected before TCRalphabeta/CD19-depleted stem cell transplant. The receptor set was obtained from a girl between 2 and 10 years old with aplastic anemia, due to receive a stem cell transplant.

There are many counts of this clonotype. The rearrangement uses TRBV7-9 and TRBJ2-1; 8 bases agree with TRBD2. The CDR3 consists of 17 residues. Germline V lookup: CDR1 SEHNR, CDR2 FQNEAQ (reference sequence). The V gene end was trimmed by 5 bases and the J gene end by 7 bases; junction bases not matched to a gene: 16. CDR3 nucleotide sequence: TGTGCCAGCAGCCTCCGGCTGAGCGGGAGAAGCGGTAATGAGCAGTTCTTC. It encodes CASSLRLSGRSGNEQFF.

Worth noting for this clonotype: An end of the junction differs from the germline gene, which may be a read error. The rearrangement links TRBV5-1 to TRBJ2-2; a weak D match, TRBD2 (5 bases). This CDR3 is built from 13 residues. CDR1 SGHRS and CDR2 YFSETQ come from the germline V gene. The CDR3 spells CGSSPEVTGELFF. CDR3 coding DNA: TGCGGCAGCAGTCCGGAGGTAACCGGGGAGCTGTTTTTT.

This clonotype was seen a handful of times. The chain uses TRBV18 and TRBJ1-1, with TRBD1 identical over 9 bases. The CDR3 is 13 residues long. The V segment lost 3 bases and the J segment 8 bases; nucleotides outside the gene matches: 4. CDR1 KGHSH and CDR2 LQKENI come from the germline V gene. CDR3 protein: CASSPGQGGEAFF. For the CDR3, the DNA is TGTGCCAGCTCACCGGGACAGGGCGGGGAAGCTTTCTTT.

This clonotype was recorded once. This rearrangement joins TRBV28 to TRBJ2-5; perhaps TRBD2 as D (5 bases). The CDR3 consists of 14 residues. Germline V gene data show CDR1 as MDHEN and CDR2 as SYDVKM. The V gene lost 3 bases and the J gene lost 4 bases, with 12 bases spanning the gap. The CDR3 reads CASSFEGLRETQYF. DNA for the CDR3: TGTGCCAGCAGTTTCGAGGGCTTGAGAGAGACCCAGTACTTC.

There are a few counts of this clonotype. The DNA of the CDR3 is TGCAGTGCTCCCCAACCTGGGGCCAACGTCCTGACTTTC. Protein sequence: CSAPQPGANVLTF. The genes are TRBV20-1 and TRBJ2-6; no reliable D call. Germline V CDR1 and CDR2: DFQATT, SNEGSKA (reference sequence). V was clipped by 5 bases and J by 2 bases, with 7 bases between them. This CDR3 has 13 residues.

The sample holds many counts of this clonotype. The genes are TRBV15 and TRBJ2-1; D is perhaps TRBD1 (5 bases). The CDR3 totals 13 residues. Germline CDR1 LNHNV, CDR2 YYDKDF (reference sequence). Trimming pared 4 bases from V and 3 bases from J, leaving 7 bases between. CDR3 loop: CATSTTGYNEQFF. Here the CDR3 DNA reads TGTGCCACCAGCACAACAGGCTACAATGAGCAGTTCTTC.

In its sample, this clonotype was seen many times. The V call is TRBV4-1, the J call TRBJ2-6, with TRBD1 identical over 8 bases. This CDR3 comprises 18 residues. The germline gives CDR1 MGHRA, CDR2 YSYEKL. J gave up 0 bases and V 0 bases, and 4 bases lay outside the gene matches. The CDR3 region is CASSQDRGQNSGANVLTF. The CDR3 DNA sequence: TGCGCCAGCAGCCAAGACAGGGGGCAGAACTCTGGGGCCAACGTCCTGACTTTC.

In its sample, this clonotype was seen many times. This chain links TRBV20-1 with TRBJ2-1, with 8 positions matching TRBD2. Per germline, CDR1 DFQATT and CDR2 SNEGSKA (reference sequence). V dropped 6 bases and J dropped 8; count of bases not matched to a gene: 15. The CDR3 has 15 amino acids. CDR3 sequence (DNA): TGCAGTGCCTCCGCCGGGAGCGGGAGTCTCTATGAGCAGTTCTTC. Its protein is CSASAGSGSLYEQFF.

This clonotype has just a few counts. The genes are TRBV19 and TRBJ2-1; D not resolved. V lost 4 bases, J lost 6 bases, and 7 bases lay in between. Per the germline V gene, CDR1 is LNHDA and CDR2 is SQIVND (reference sequence). The CDR3 has 12 residues. The CDR3 protein is CASSSPGNEQFF. The DNA for the CDR3 is TGTGCCAGTAGTAGTCCAGGCAATGAGCAGTTCTTC.

The chain has TRBV20-1 and TRBJ2-3; possible D gene TRBD1, 5 bases. V was cut by 0 bases and J by 1 base, with 11 bases left in between. Germline V gene data show CDR1 as DFQATT and CDR2 as SNEGSKA (reference sequence). The CDR3 totals 15 residues. The CDR3 sequence is CSARDSGIGTDTQYF. The CDR3 DNA follows: TGCAGTGCTAGAGATTCAGGGATCGGCACAGATACGCAGTATTTT.

A few counts support this clonotype. V gene TRBV18 combines with J gene TRBJ2-6; tentatively, D is TRBD1 (6 bases). The length of the CDR3 is 20 residues. Germline loops: CDR1 KGHSH, CDR2 LQKENI. V gave up 6 bases and J gave up 0 bases, with 24 bases separating them. The CDR3 sequence: CASSMRVDSHLTSGANVLTF. The CDR3 region has the DNA TGTGCCAGCTCGATGAGAGTGGACAGCCACCTAACCTCTGGGGCCAACGTCCTGACTTTC.

As to this clonotype: At one end the junction does not follow the germline gene, possibly because of a read error. The genes are TRBV7-3 and TRBJ1-1, with D possibly TRBD1 on 5 matching bases. The CDR3 has 14 residues. The germline gives CDR1 SGHTA, CDR2 FQGTGA. CDR3 coding DNA: TGTGTCAGCAGCCTAGGGACGGACTCCCCTGGCGCTTTCTTT. Its translation is CVSSLGTDSPGAFF.

This clonotype occurred many times. The chain is built from TRBV20-1 and TRBJ2-1; the D is unclear. The CDR3 loop spans 13 amino acids. The V gene lost 6 bases and the J gene lost 4 bases, with 13 bases spanning the gap. The germline gives CDR1 DFQATT, CDR2 SNEGSKA (reference sequence). This CDR3 is CSALVDTYNEQFF. DNA of the CDR3: TGCAGTGCCCTGGTAGACACTTACAATGAGCAGTTCTTC.

This chain uses TRBV14 with TRBJ2-4; 7 positions match TRBD1. There are 18 residues in the CDR3. Unmatched junction bases numbered 13, after V lost 5 bases and J lost 0 bases. Germline CDR1 is SGHDN and CDR2 is FVKESK. The CDR3 sequence: CASSSLIQGPLAKNIQYF. CDR3 bases: TGTGCCAGCAGCTCTCTTATACAGGGGCCATTAGCCAAAAACATTCAGTACTTC.

This clonotype was seen a few times. The chain is built from TRBV11-2 and TRBJ2-3; 8 bases agree with TRBD2. CDR3 length: 15 residues. Per germline, CDR1 SGHAT and CDR2 FQNNGV. The V gene end was trimmed by 1 base and the J gene end by 4 bases; junction bases not matched to a gene: 4. Here the CDR3 DNA reads TGTGCCAGCAGCTTAGCGGGAGGGCCCTCAGATACGCAGTATTTT. Protein product: CASSLAGGPSDTQYF. Drawing the rest from reference TRBV11-2 and TRBJ2-3, the complete variable domain is EAGVAQSPRYKIIEKRQSVAFWCNPISGHATLYWYQQILGQGPKLLIQFQNNGVVDDSQLPKDRFSAERLKGVDSTLKIQPAKLEDSAVYLCASSLAGGPSDTQYFGPGTRLTVL.

This chain connects TRBV5-1 to TRBJ2-3; D may match TRBD1 or TRBD2 (5 bases each). Germline V gene lookup returns CDR1 SGHRS and CDR2 YFSETQ. Trimming removed 4 bases from V and 2 bases from J, with 17 bases in between. CDR3 length equals 16 residues. The CDR3 here is CASSPGGGYLTDTQYF. The DNA for the CDR3 is TGCGCCAGCAGCCCTGGTGGGGGTTACCTCACAGATACGCAGTATTTT.

Many counts were recorded for this clonotype. This chain links TRBV20-1 with TRBJ2-2; D is unresolved. The V gene's germline CDR1 is DFQATT and CDR2 SNEGSKA (reference sequence). This CDR3 spans 14 amino acids. With 2 bases removed from V and 1 base from J, the gap between germline ends came to 8 bases. The CDR3 sequence: CSARPGLNTGELFF. The CDR3 region has the DNA TGCAGTGCTAGACCCGGGTTGAACACCGGGGAGCTGTTTTTT.

This clonotype was recorded a few times. The rearrangement uses TRBV29-1 and TRBJ2-1; D is undetermined. The CDR3 contains 10 residues. CDR1 and CDR2 from the germline V gene are SQVTM and ANQGSEA. The V and J ends lost 4 bases and 9 bases respectively, with 7 bases between them. CDR3 residues: CSVGGVEQFF. The CDR3 bases are TGCAGCGTTGGAGGAGTTGAGCAGTTCTTC.

The V and J genes are TRBV5-1 and TRBJ2-3; 7 bases line up with TRBD1. J was trimmed by 4 bases and V by 3 bases; bases with no gene match: 5. The CDR3 extends over 14 amino acids. CDR1 is SGHRS and CDR2 is YFSETQ in the germline V gene. The CDR3 DNA follows: TGCGCCAGCAGCTCGAACAGGGGCTCAGATACGCAGTATTTT. Its protein is CASSSNRGSDTQYF.

This clonotype was recorded at least ten times. The chain has TRBV18 and TRBJ1-2; 11 bases match TRBD1. Trimming removed 11 bases from V and 2 bases from J; junction bases left unmatched: 10. Germline V CDR1 and CDR2: KGHSH, LQKENI. This CDR3 is built from 15 residues. This chain's CDR3 is CASSVDRGRNYGYTF. CDR3 bases: TGTGCCTCCTCGGTGGACAGGGGGCGCAACTATGGCTACACCTTC.

This chain links TRBV6-1 with TRBJ2-1; 10 positions agree with TRBD1. Germline CDR1 and CDR2: MNHNS and SASEGT. J lost 0 bases, V lost 5 bases, and 7 bases had no gene match. The CDR3 length is 17 residues. Here the CDR3 DNA reads TGTGCCAGCAGTAGAATGACAGGGGGCGTCTCCTACAATGAGCAGTTCTTC. Amino acids: CASSRMTGGVSYNEQFF.

The rearrangement uses TRBV4-3 and TRBJ2-1, with 14 bases aligning to TRBD2. This CDR3 region has 16 residues. The junction had 10 bases not matched to a gene; V was cut back by 7 bases and J by 8 bases. The germline gives CDR1 LGHNA, CDR2 YSLEER. This CDR3 is CASTSGTSGRGDEQFF. Written as DNA, the CDR3 is TGCGCCAGCACTTCCGGGACTAGCGGGAGAGGTGATGAGCAGTTCTTC.

The V gene is TRBV10-1, the J gene TRBJ2-3; perhaps TRBD1 as D (5 bases). Trimming pared 10 bases from V and 10 bases from J, leaving 21 bases between. Germline CDR1 reads WNHNN; CDR2 reads SYGVQD (reference sequence). The CDR3 is made up of 13 amino acids. This chain's CDR3 is CATGSRAALAQYF. CDR3 coding DNA: TGCGCCACCGGGTCCAGGGCAGCCCTCGCGCAGTATTTT.

V and J are TRBV28 and TRBJ2-3, with D perhaps matching TRBD2 (5 bases). The CDR3 extends over 15 amino acids. The V end lost 5 bases, the J end lost 1 base, and 13 bases lay between the germline ends. CDR1 is MDHEN, CDR2 SYDVKM, per germline. As DNA, the CDR3 is TGTGCCAGCAGTACCACTAGAAGAGGCACAGATACGCAGTATTTT. Its protein is CASSTTRRGTDTQYF. Looking up the rest from reference TRBV28 and TRBJ2-3 gives the full variable domain: DVKVTQSSRYLVKRTGEKVFLECVQDMDHENMFWYRQDPGLGLRLIYFSYDVKMKEKGDIPEGYSVSREKKERFSLILESASTNQTSMYLCASSTTRRGTDTQYFGPGTRLTVL.

This chain connects TRBV27 to TRBJ2-1, with unresolved D. Germline assignment: CDR1 MNHEY and CDR2 SMNVEV (reference sequence). Trimming pared 5 bases from V and 7 bases from J, leaving 9 bases between. The CDR3 totals 12 residues. The CDR3 region is CASSLHGNEQFF. The CDR3 DNA follows: TGTGCCAGCAGTCTCCATGGGAATGAGCAGTTCTTC.

The chain links TRBV20-1 to TRBJ2-1; D not certain. The germline V gene has CDR1 DFQATT and CDR2 SNEGSKA (reference sequence). There are 11 residues in the CDR3. V was trimmed by 6 bases and J by 13 bases, leaving 16 bases between them. For the CDR3, the DNA is TGCAGTGCCGGCGGTATCTACGATCAGTTCTTC. Encoded protein: CSAGGIYDQFF.

V and J are TRBV29-1 and TRBJ2-2; D uncertain. V was clipped by 5 bases and J by 5 bases, with 9 bases between them. In germline, CDR1 is SQVTM, CDR2 ANQGSEA. CDR3 length: 12 amino acids. As DNA, the CDR3 is TGCAGCGTTATGGTCGGGACCGGGGAGCTGTTTTTT. Encoded protein: CSVMVGTGELFF.

A few counts support this clonotype. The V and J genes are TRBV12-3 or TRBV12-4 and TRBJ2-3; D is perhaps TRBD2 (6 bases). V was trimmed by 2 bases and J by 2 bases, leaving 8 bases between them. The CDR3 sequence is 14 residues long. In DNA, the CDR3 is TGTGCCAGCAGTTTACTGCGGGACACAGATACGCAGTATTTT. This codes for CASSLLRDTDTQYF.

This clonotype was seen a single time. The chain combines TRBV6-1 with TRBJ2-7; 10 bases are shared with TRBD2. CDR1 MNHNS and CDR2 SASEGT come from the germline V gene. This CDR3 comprises 14 residues. V lost 6 bases and J lost 6; bases outside the gene matches: 8. In DNA form, the CDR3 reads TGTGCCAGCAGAAAAGCGGGAGGGCCGTTCGAGCAGTACTTC. This sequence encodes CASRKAGGPFEQYF.

The rearrangement links TRBV12-3 or TRBV12-4 to TRBJ2-7; possible D gene TRBD2, 5 bases. V was pared by 2 bases and J by 5 bases, with 10 bases between. The CDR3 consists of 13 residues. CDR3 in DNA: TGTGCCAGCAGTTTAACGGGGAAGCACGAGCAGTACTTC. It yields the protein CASSLTGKHEQYF.